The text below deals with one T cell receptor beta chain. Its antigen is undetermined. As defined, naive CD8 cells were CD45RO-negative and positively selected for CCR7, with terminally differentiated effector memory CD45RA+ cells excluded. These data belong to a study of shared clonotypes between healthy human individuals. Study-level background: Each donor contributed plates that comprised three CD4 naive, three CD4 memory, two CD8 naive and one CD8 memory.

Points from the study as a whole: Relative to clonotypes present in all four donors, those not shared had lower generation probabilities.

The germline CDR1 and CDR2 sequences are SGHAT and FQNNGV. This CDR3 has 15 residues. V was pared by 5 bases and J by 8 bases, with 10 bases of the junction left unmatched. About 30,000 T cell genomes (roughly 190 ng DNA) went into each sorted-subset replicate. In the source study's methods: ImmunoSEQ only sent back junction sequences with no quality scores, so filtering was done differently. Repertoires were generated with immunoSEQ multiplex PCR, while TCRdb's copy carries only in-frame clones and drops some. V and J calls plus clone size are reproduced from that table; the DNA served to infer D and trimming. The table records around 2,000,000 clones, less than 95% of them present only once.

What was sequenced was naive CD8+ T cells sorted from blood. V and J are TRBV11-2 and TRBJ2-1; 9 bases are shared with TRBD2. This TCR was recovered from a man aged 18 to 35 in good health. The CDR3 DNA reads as TGTGCCAGCAGCGAACCGGGACTAGCTAACTATGAGCAGTTCTTC. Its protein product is CASSEPGLANYEQFF.